Presented here are 2 T cell receptor beta chains from one specimen sequenced in a study of blood T cell repertoires in COVID-19. Sequenced by immunoSEQ multiplex PCR; TCRdb stores in-frame clones only, minus some. Among 150,000 or so clones, approximately 95% were seen once, and the ten largest hold just under 2%. The sequenced sample consisted of peripheral blood. The receptors here all came from a woman in her sixties or seventies with COVID-19, enrolled during active disease.

The V gene is TRBV2, the J gene TRBJ2-7; 15 bases are a match to TRBD2. Looked up from germline, CDR1 is SNHLY and CDR2 is FYNNEI. The CDR3 is 18 residues long. V lost 4 bases, J lost 1 base, and 8 bases stayed unmatched. The DNA of the CDR3 is TGTGCCAGCAGTGGAGTGGGACTAGCGGGGGGAAGATCCTACGAGCAGTACTTC. It codes for CASSGVGLAGGRSYEQYF. Looking up the rest from reference TRBV2 and TRBJ2-7 gives the full variable domain: EPEVTQTPSHQVTQMGQEVILRCVPISNHLYFYWYRQILGQKVEFLVSFYNNEISEKSEIFDDQFSVERPDGSNFTLKIRSTKLEDSAMYFCASSGVGLAGGRSYEQYFGPGTRLTVT.

The genes are TRBV7-2 and TRBJ1-1, with TRBD1 matching 10 bases. The CDR3 runs to 13 residues. Germline lookup yields CDR1 SGHTA and CDR2 FQGNSA. V gave up 5 bases and J gave up 8 bases; unmatched junction bases: 5. CDR3 sequence: CASSQDRGYEAFF. Written as DNA, the CDR3 is TGTGCCAGCAGCCAGGACAGGGGGTACGAAGCTTTCTTT. Complete variable domain (other parts from reference TRBV7-2 and TRBJ1-1): GAGVSQSPSNKVTEKGKDVELRCDPISGHTALYWYRQSLGQGLEFLIYFQGNSAPDKSGLPSDRFSAERTGGSVSTLTIQRTQQEDSAVYLCASSQDRGYEAFFGQGTRLTVV.